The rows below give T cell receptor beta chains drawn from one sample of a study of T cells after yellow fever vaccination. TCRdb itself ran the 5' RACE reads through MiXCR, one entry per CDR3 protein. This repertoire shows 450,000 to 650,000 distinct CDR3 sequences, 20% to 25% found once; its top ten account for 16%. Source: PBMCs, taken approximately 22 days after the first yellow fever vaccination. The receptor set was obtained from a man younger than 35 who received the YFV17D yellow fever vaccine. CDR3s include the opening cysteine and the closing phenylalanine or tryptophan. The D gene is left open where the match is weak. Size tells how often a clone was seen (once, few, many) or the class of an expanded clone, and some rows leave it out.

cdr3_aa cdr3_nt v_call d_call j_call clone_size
CASLRGQPEAFF TGTGCCAGCCTCAGGGGACAGCCTGAAGCTTTCTTT TRBV12-3/TRBV12-4 TRBD1 TRBJ1-1 NA
CASSLFGTGSGQFF TGTGCCAGCAGCTTATTTGGGACAGGGTCGGGGCAGTTCTTC TRBV5-4 TRBD1 TRBJ2-1 NA
CSARKPENTEAFF TGCAGTGCTAGAAAACCGGAGAACACTGAAGCTTTCTTT TRBV20-1 NA TRBJ1-1 NA
CSVASGAEQYF TGCAGCGTTGCCTCCGGGGCCGAGCAGTACTTC TRBV29-1 NA TRBJ2-7 few
CASSPRGAYGYTF TGTGCCAGCAGCCCCCGGGGGGCCTATGGCTACACCTTC TRBV7-8 NA TRBJ1-2 NA
CASSLGRGGDRFQETQYF TGTGCCAGCAGCTTAGGGCGCGGGGGCGACCGATTCCAAGAGACCCAGTACTTC TRBV11-1 NA TRBJ2-5 NA
CASDGQGEAFF TGTGCCTCCGACGGACAGGGTGAAGCTTTCTTT TRBV30 TRBD1 TRBJ1-1 NA
CASSPRGFRAFF TGCGCCAGCAGCCCCAGGGGGTTTAGGGCTTTCTTT TRBV10-2 TRBD1 TRBJ1-1 many
CASSLRRGGYTF TGTGCCAGCAGCTTGCGCCGTGGAGGCTACACCTTC TRBV7-2 NA TRBJ1-2 NA
CASSPWTGNEKLFF TGTGCCAGCAGCCCCTGGACAGGCAATGAAAAACTGTTTTTT TRBV14 TRBD1 TRBJ1-4 NA
CSVGLAASTDTQYF TGCAGCGTTGGACTAGCGGCTAGCACAGATACGCAGTATTTT TRBV29-1 TRBD2 TRBJ2-3 few
CASSPPVRAEQFF TGTGCCAGCTCACCACCTGTCAGGGCTGAGCAGTTCTTC TRBV18 NA TRBJ2-1 NA
CASSLSLRQGGPFNEQFF TGTGCCAGCAGTTTATCACTCCGCCAGGGAGGCCCCTTTAATGAGCAGTTCTTC TRBV27 NA TRBJ2-1 few
CASSSKTGDVEKLFF TGTGCCAGCAGCTCGAAGACAGGGGATGTTGAAAAACTGTTTTTT TRBV7-9 TRBD1 TRBJ1-4 few
CSARPQGKFSGANVLTF TGCAGTGCTAGACCCCAGGGAAAGTTCTCTGGGGCCAACGTCCTGACTTTC TRBV20-1 NA TRBJ2-6 NA
CASSYGQGGEKLFF TGTGCCAGCAGCTACGGACAGGGCGGCGAAAAACTGTTTTTT TRBV6-5 TRBD1 TRBJ1-4 NA
CASSVVGTGWDEQFF TGTGCCAGCAGCGTAGTTGGGACAGGTTGGGATGAGCAGTTCTTC TRBV9 TRBD1 TRBJ2-1 NA
CASSLVPGGSGDTQYF TGTGCCAGCAGCCTCGTTCCAGGGGGCAGCGGAGATACGCAGTATTTT TRBV6-1 TRBD1 TRBJ2-3 few
CASTPRDRGFYQPQHF TGTGCCAGTACCCCTCGGGACAGGGGGTTTTATCAGCCCCAGCATTTT TRBV19 TRBD1 TRBJ1-5 NA
CASSPRSLGTQYF TGTGCCAGCAGCCCGCGATCCTTGGGGACCCAGTACTTC TRBV11-2 NA TRBJ2-5 NA
CASSLQGTSGNTIYF TGCGCCAGCAGCTTGCAGGGGACCTCTGGAAACACCATATATTTT TRBV5-1 NA TRBJ1-3 NA
CALRTANTGELFF TGTGCCTTAAGGACCGCGAACACCGGGGAGCTGTTTTTT TRBV28 NA TRBJ2-2 NA
CASSQEIAASSYNEQFF TGTGCCAGCAGCCAAGAGATAGCAGCGAGCTCCTACAATGAGCAGTTCTTC TRBV4-2 NA TRBJ2-1 NA
CATSIGRVTYEQYF TGTGCCACCAGCATCGGCAGGGTGACGTACGAGCAGTACTTC TRBV15 NA TRBJ2-7 few
CASSLAIRDSGNTIYF TGCGCCAGCAGCTTAGCCATCCGGGACAGTGGAAACACCATATATTTT TRBV5-1 TRBD1 TRBJ1-3 few
CASSPNTVDTQYF TGTGCCAGCAGCCCTAATACGGTAGATACGCAGTATTTT TRBV11-3 NA TRBJ2-3 NA
CASRQPGLGNQETQYF TGTGCCAGCCGACAACCGGGACTTGGGAACCAGGAGACCCAGTACTTC TRBV7-2 NA TRBJ2-5 NA
CASSLDKGTPNYGYTF TGCGCCAGCAGCTTGGATAAAGGTACACCTAACTATGGCTACACCTTC TRBV5-1 NA TRBJ1-2 few
CSAREEGRASYNSPLHF TGCAGTGCTAGAGAGGAGGGCAGGGCCTCCTATAATTCACCCCTCCACTTT TRBV20-1 NA TRBJ1-6 NA
CASSLQGKYGYTF TGTGCCAGCAGTTTGCAAGGGAAGTATGGCTACACCTTC TRBV12-3/TRBV12-4 NA TRBJ1-2 NA
CASSQTSGGGEQYF TGCGCCAGCAGCCAAACTAGCGGGGGCGGCGAGCAGTACTTC TRBV4-1 TRBD2 TRBJ2-7 NA
CASSLLARTGRGCFF TGTGCCAGCAGTTTACTGGCGCGGACAGGGCGGGGGTGCTTCTTT TRBV12-3/TRBV12-4 TRBD1 TRBJ1-1 NA
CASSLAAGHPNTGELFF TGCGCCAGCAGCCTAGCGGCTGGCCACCCGAACACCGGGGAGCTGTTTTTT TRBV4-1 NA TRBJ2-2 many
CASSLARRGTRTDTQYF TGTGCCAGCAGCTTGGCCCGAAGAGGGACCCGCACAGATACGCAGTATTTT TRBV5-5 NA TRBJ2-3 few
CASSPSVDTQYF TGTGCCAGCAGCCCAAGTGTGGATACGCAGTATTTT TRBV7-2 NA TRBJ2-3 many
CAIGEALQETQYF TGTGCCATCGGGGAGGCCCTCCAAGAGACCCAGTACTTC TRBV10-3 NA TRBJ2-5 few
CATSRDSVRSGELFF TGTGCCACCAGCAGAGATTCCGTCCGGTCCGGGGAGCTGTTTTTT TRBV15 NA TRBJ2-2 few
CASSQDRATDYGYTF TGTGCCAGCAGCCAAGATCGGGCCACAGACTATGGCTACACCTTC TRBV4-2 NA TRBJ1-2 few
CASSGGRQGSPYNEQFF TGTGCCAGCAGCGGGGGGAGACAGGGGTCTCCCTACAATGAGCAGTTCTTC TRBV5-6 TRBD1 TRBJ2-1 few
CASSPQSDGGWGPQHF TGTGCCAGCAGCCCCCAATCGGACGGGGGCTGGGGGCCCCAGCATTTT TRBV7-9 NA TRBJ1-5 NA
CASTGQRRQPQHF TGTGCCAGCACAGGGCAGCGGAGGCAGCCCCAGCATTTT TRBV2 NA TRBJ1-5 few
CAISRDKGRTDTQYF TGTGCCATCAGCCGGGACAAAGGAAGGACAGATACGCAGTATTTT TRBV10-3 NA TRBJ2-3 NA
CASTSRRLLNYGYTF TGTGCCAGCACTTCGAGACGGCTCCTTAACTATGGCTACACCTTC TRBV28 NA TRBJ1-2 NA